The 27 T cell receptor beta chains below were found in one sample sequenced in a study of T-cell memory formation after mild COVID-19. TCRdb re-derived calls from the 5' RACE reads in MiXCR, one entry per CDR3 protein. The data show around 340,000 distinct CDR3 sequences, roughly 15% seen once. What was sequenced was PBMCs or a T cell subset sorted from them (not recorded which). The source is a man younger than 30 who had mild COVID-19 (a few samples of this study predate the infection). Cell type and time point are not known.

The sample holds a few counts of this clonotype. This chain uses TRBV4-1 with TRBJ1-2, with TRBD1 as a possible D gene (5 bases). The CDR3 runs to 15 residues. CDR1 is MGHRA and CDR2 is YSYEKL in the germline V gene. Between the trimmed V and J ends, which lost 1 base and 3 bases, there was a span of 12 bases. CDR3 in amino acids: CASSQVRGEDYGYTF. CDR3 DNA sequence: TGCGCCAGCAGCCAAGTTCGGGGGGAAGACTATGGCTACACCTTC.

This clonotype has at least ten counts. CDR3 region: CASSPWGGDAGELFF. CDR3 DNA: TGTGCCAGCAGCCCCTGGGGCGGGGACGCCGGGGAGCTGTTTTTT. This chain uses TRBV3-1 with TRBJ2-2; D is perhaps TRBD2 (6 bases). With 4 bases removed from V and 6 bases from J, the gap between germline ends came to 15 bases. CDR3 length: 15 amino acids. Germline CDR1 LGHDT, CDR2 YNNKEL (reference sequence). The variable domain in full, with the rest retrieved from reference TRBV3-1 and TRBJ2-2, is DTAVSQTPKYLVTQMGNDKSIKCEQNLGHDTMYWYKQDSKKFLKIMFSYNNKELIINETVPNRFSPKSPDKAHLNLHINSLELGDSAVYFCASSPWGGDAGELFFGEGSRLTVL.

This clonotype was observed a few times. This chain connects TRBV4-1 to TRBJ1-2; no clear D gene. V was shortened by 0 bases and J by 8 bases, with 4 bases between the two germline ends. This CDR3 comprises 11 residues. CDR1 is MGHRA and CDR2 is YSYEKL in the germline V gene. CDR3 coding DNA: TGCGCCAGCAGCCAAGAATCCGGCTACACCTTC. It encodes CASSQESGYTF.

V gene TRBV4-1 combines with J gene TRBJ2-3; 12 nucleotides match TRBD2. J was trimmed by 0 bases and V by 1 base; bases with no gene match: 8. The CDR3 consists of 19 residues. Per germline, CDR1 MGHRA and CDR2 YSYEKL. CDR3 loop: CASSQGGLAGRPSTDTQYF. CDR3 coding DNA: TGCGCCAGCAGCCAAGGTGGACTAGCGGGGCGCCCAAGCACAGATACGCAGTATTTT.

This chain uses TRBV7-6 with TRBJ2-5; 8 bases match TRBD1. Looked up from germline, CDR1 is SGHVS and CDR2 is FNYEAQ. V lost 3 bases and J lost 2; bases outside the gene matches: 2. The CDR3 sequence is 14 residues long. In DNA form, the CDR3 reads TGTGCCAGCAGCTTGAACAGGGGGCAAGAGACCCAGTACTTC. This encodes CASSLNRGQETQYF.

This clonotype was picked up a small number of times. The chain recombines TRBV25-1 with TRBJ1-2; D call uncertain. The CDR3 has 11 residues. The V gene lost 7 bases and the J gene lost 4 bases, with 7 bases spanning the gap. CDR1 is MGHDK, CDR2 SYGVNS, per germline. CDR3 bases: TGTGCCAGCAACAGAGGCTATGGCTACACCTTC. It codes for CASNRGYGYTF.

The table lists this clonotype with a few counts. J is TRBJ1-5 and V is TRBV30; 7 bases align to TRBD1. The V segment lost 3 bases and the J segment 0 bases; nucleotides outside the gene matches: 5. Per the germline V gene, CDR1 is GTSNPN and CDR2 is SVGIG (reference sequence). The CDR3 is 15 amino acids. DNA of the CDR3: TGTGCCTGGAGCAGGGACAGCCTTAGCAATCAGCCCCAGCATTTT. It is translated as CAWSRDSLSNQPQHF. Full variable domain (remainder filled in from reference TRBV30 and TRBJ1-5): SQTIHQWPATLVQPVGSPLSLECTVEGTSNPNLYWYRQAAGRGLQLLFYSVGIGQISSEVPQNLSASRPQDRQFILSSKKLLLSDSGFYLCAWSRDSLSNQPQHFGDGTRLSIL.

This chain joins TRBV30 and TRBJ2-5, with 7 bases identical to TRBD1. V shed 4 bases and J 1 base; nucleotides not matched to a gene: 9. The CDR3 contains 15 residues. Germline CDR1 and CDR2: GTSNPN and SVGIG (reference sequence). The CDR3 is CAWIETRGPQETQYF. CDR3 coding DNA: TGTGCCTGGATCGAAACGAGGGGGCCCCAAGAGACCCAGTACTTC. Based on the CDR3 plus reference TRBV30 and TRBJ2-5, the full variable domain is SQTIHQWPATLVQPVGSPLSLECTVEGTSNPNLYWYRQAAGRGLQLLFYSVGIGQISSEVPQNLSASRPQDRQFILSSKKLLLSDSGFYLCAWIETRGPQETQYFGPGTRLLVL.

The chain uses TRBV7-9 and TRBJ2-6; TRBD2 is a possible D gene (5 bases). V lost 6 bases and J lost 0, with 12 bases in between. CDR3 length: 16 amino acids. The germline V gene encodes CDR1 SEHNR and CDR2 FQNEAQ (reference sequence). DNA of the CDR3: TGTGCCAGCAGTGCCCGGGGAAGCTCTGGGGCCAACGTCCTGACTTTC. Translated, it gives CASSARGSSGANVLTF.

The V call is TRBV30, the J call TRBJ1-6, with 8 bases lining up with TRBD1. This CDR3 comprises 13 residues. The germline CDR1 and CDR2 sequences are GTSNPN and SVGIG (reference sequence). The V gene end was trimmed by 7 bases and the J gene end by 7 bases; junction bases not matched to a gene: 6. The CDR3 DNA reads TGTGCCTTCAACAGGGGGAGGAATTCACCCCTCCACTTT. Residues: CAFNRGRNSPLHF.

A few counts support this clonotype. CDR3: CASSLAGSNYNEQFF. The DNA for the CDR3 is TGTGCCAGCAGTTTAGCAGGGAGTAACTACAATGAGCAGTTCTTC. J is TRBJ2-1 and V is TRBV12-3 or TRBV12-4; tentative D call: TRBD2 (5 bases). With 0 bases removed from V and 3 bases from J, the gap between germline ends came to 9 bases. CDR3 length: 15 residues.

This clonotype was seen more than once but under ten times. CDR3 nucleotides: TGTGCCAGCAGCTTAGGGGGGAGCGAACAGACCCAGTACTTC. This sequence encodes CASSLGGSEQTQYF. The chain employs TRBV7-2 and TRBJ2-5; possibly TRBD1 or TRBD2 for D (5 bases each). Germline-derived CDR1 and CDR2 are SGHTA and FQGNSA. Trimming pared 1 base from V and 6 bases from J, leaving 12 bases between. This CDR3 comprises 14 residues.

Only a few counts were recorded for this clonotype. The chain couples TRBV5-4 to TRBJ2-5; 10 bases are shared with TRBD2. The germline V gene has CDR1 SGHNT and CDR2 YYREEE (reference sequence). CDR3 length equals 16 residues. V shed 3 bases, J shed 1 base, and the junction held 6 bases outside the gene matches. CDR3 DNA sequence: TGTGCCAGCAGCTCAAACTTAGCGGGGGGCCAAGAGACCCAGTACTTC. Translated, it gives CASSSNLAGGQETQYF.

The chain links TRBV10-3 to TRBJ2-3; 15 bases are shared with TRBD2. V was pared by 6 bases and J by 2 bases, with 3 bases of the junction left unmatched. The CDR3 runs to 16 residues. CDR1 is ENHRY and CDR2 is SYGVKD in the germline V gene. The CDR3, as DNA: TGTGCCATCAGAGGGACTAGCGGGGGGCACACAGATACGCAGTATTTT. Translating gives CAIRGTSGGHTDTQYF.

This clonotype appeared many times. V gene TRBV7-9 combines with J gene TRBJ2-1; possibly TRBD2 for D (6 bases). The CDR3 has 12 residues. V was cut by 5 bases and J by 9 bases, with 11 bases left in between. Germline V CDR1 and CDR2: SEHNR, FQNEAQ (reference sequence). In nucleotides, the CDR3 is TGTGCCAGCAGCATAGGAGGGTTTGAGCAGTTCTTC. Its translation: CASSIGGFEQFF.

This clonotype was seen a few times. The chain recombines TRBV4-3 with TRBJ2-2; 9 bases align to TRBD1. The V and J ends lost 2 bases and 6 bases, in that order; junction bases with no gene match: 4. CDR1 is LGHNA, CDR2 YSLEER, per germline. This CDR3 comprises 15 residues. As DNA, the CDR3 is TGCGCCAGCAGCCAAAGGGACAGGGACGCCGGGGAGCTGTTTTTT. It encodes CASSQRDRDAGELFF.

This clonotype was recorded at least ten times. The gene calls are TRBV7-6 and TRBJ2-3, with a tentative D call TRBD2 (6 bases). CDR1 is SGHVS and CDR2 is FNYEAQ in the germline V gene. This CDR3 has 16 amino acids. Trimming shortened V by 2 bases and J by 3 bases, and 15 bases separated the two germline ends. This CDR3 is CASSLLAGSGTDTQYF. The DNA of the CDR3 is TGTGCCAGCAGCTTATTGGCGGGGAGTGGGACAGATACGCAGTATTTT.

This sequence joins TRBV5-1 and TRBJ2-3; 9 positions agree with TRBD2. The CDR3 spans 16 residues. Germline CDR1 is SGHRS and CDR2 is YFSETQ. Unmatched junction bases numbered 4, after V lost 2 bases and J lost 0 bases. CDR3 nucleotide sequence: TGCGCCAGCAGCTTTACTAGCGGGCCAAGCACAGATACGCAGTATTTT. It specifies CASSFTSGPSTDTQYF. Together with reference TRBV5-1 and TRBJ2-3, the CDR3 gives the full variable domain: KAGVTQTPRYLIKTRGQQVTLSCSPISGHRSVSWYQQTPGQGLQFLFEYFSETQRNKGNFPGRFSGRQFSNSRSEMNVSTLELGDSALYLCASSFTSGPSTDTQYFGPGTRLTVL.

The genes are TRBV10-2 and TRBJ1-5; D is undetermined. Germline V lookup: CDR1 WSHSY, CDR2 SAAADI. This CDR3 is 14 amino acids long. Trimming removed 0 bases from V and 0 bases from J, with 3 bases in between. The CDR3 DNA sequence: TGCGCCAGCAGTGAGTCACATAGCAATCAGCCCCAGCATTTT. It translates to CASSESHSNQPQHF.

This chain connects TRBV7-9 to TRBJ1-2; the match to TRBD1 covers 8 bases. The CDR3 is 12 amino acids. V dropped 4 bases and J dropped 7; count of bases not matched to a gene: 2. Looked up from germline, CDR1 is SEHNR and CDR2 is FQNEAQ (reference sequence). The CDR3 DNA sequence: TGTGCCAGCAGCTCTACAGGGGGTGGCTACACCTTC. Residues: CASSSTGGGYTF.

This clonotype was observed a few times. The rearrangement links TRBV7-2 to TRBJ1-6; D is possibly TRBD1 (5 bases). The CDR3 is made up of 11 amino acids. V lost 3 bases and J lost 13, with 7 bases in between. CDR1 and CDR2 (germline): SGHTA, FQGNSA. This CDR3 is CASSLGPPLHF. The DNA for the CDR3 is TGTGCCAGCAGCTTGGGGCCCCCCCTCCACTTT.

The chain combines TRBV6-2 or TRBV6-3 with TRBJ2-7; 7 bases map to TRBD1. The CDR3 has 16 residues. After removal of 6 bases from V and 4 bases from J, the junction contained 15 bases not matched to a gene. Germline-derived CDR1 and CDR2 are MNHEY and SVGEGT. CDR3 in amino acids: CASRGTVQPPPYEQYV. CDR3 nucleotides: TGTGCCAGCAGAGGGACAGTCCAACCTCCTCCTTACGAGCAGTACGTC.

This clonotype was seen more than once but under ten times. The rearrangement links TRBV7-8 to TRBJ1-4; D call uncertain. CDR1 is SGHVS and CDR2 is FQNEAQ in the germline V gene. Trimming stripped 5 bases from V and 6 bases from J, with 16 bases between. This CDR3 has 15 residues. The CDR3 DNA is TGTGCCAGCAGCCGCTCCGGGCCAGCTTATGAAAAACTGTTTTTT. This codes for CASSRSGPAYEKLFF.

A few counts support this clonotype. The J gene is TRBJ2-7, the V gene TRBV7-9, with a tentative D call TRBD1 (6 bases). V was pared by 4 bases and J by 3 bases, with 16 bases between. From germline, CDR1 is SEHNR and CDR2 FQNEAQ (reference sequence). CDR3 length: 15 amino acids. The CDR3: CASSSPRDKDYEQYF. The CDR3 nucleotides are TGTGCCAGCAGCTCACCACGGGACAAAGACTACGAGCAGTACTTC.

The table lists this clonotype with a few counts. This sequence may be a read error, since a much larger clone differs from it by one base. This CDR3 is CASSKWDSSYEQYV. CDR3 nucleotide sequence: TGTGCCAGCAGCAAATGGGACAGCTCCTACGAGCAGTACGTC. The rearrangement joins TRBV9 to TRBJ2-7; 7 bases map to TRBD1. The CDR3 is made up of 14 amino acids. The trim removed 4 bases at V and 0 bases at J, leaving 4 bases unmatched. Germline CDR1 SGDLS, CDR2 YYNGEE.

This clonotype was picked up a small number of times. The genes are TRBV7-6 and TRBJ1-4; perhaps TRBD1 as D (5 bases). Trimming removed 6 bases at V and 3 bases at J, with 23 bases between. Per the germline V gene, CDR1 is SGHVS and CDR2 is FNYEAQ. The CDR3 spans 18 residues. For the CDR3, the DNA is TGTGCCAGCAGTTCAGAATATGTGGGGGAGGCGGCTAATGAAAAACTGTTTTTT. Translated: CASSSEYVGEAANEKLFF.

This sequence joins TRBV5-1 and TRBJ2-3; D gene unclear. Trimming cost V 0 bases and J 5 bases, with 13 bases left between them. CDR3 length equals 15 residues. Per the germline V gene, CDR1 is SGHRS and CDR2 is YFSETQ. CDR3 residues: CASSLGTPRRDTQYF. Written as DNA, the CDR3 is TGCGCCAGCAGCTTGGGGACCCCTAGGAGAGATACGCAGTATTTT.